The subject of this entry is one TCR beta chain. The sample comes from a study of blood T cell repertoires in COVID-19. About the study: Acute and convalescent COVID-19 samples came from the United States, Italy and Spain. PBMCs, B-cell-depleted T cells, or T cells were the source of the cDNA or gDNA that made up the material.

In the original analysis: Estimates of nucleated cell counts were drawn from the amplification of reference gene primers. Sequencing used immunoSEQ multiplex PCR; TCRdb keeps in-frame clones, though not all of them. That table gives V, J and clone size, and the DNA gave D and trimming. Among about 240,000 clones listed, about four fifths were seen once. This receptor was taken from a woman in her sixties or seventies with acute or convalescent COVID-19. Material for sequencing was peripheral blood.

The CDR3 DNA is TGTGCCAGCAGTTACTTTGCGTCGGGTGCAACTAATGAAAAACTGTTTTTT. Encoded protein: CASSYFASGATNEKLFF. The chain links TRBV6-2 or TRBV6-3 to TRBJ1-4; D is unclear. Germline V CDR1 and CDR2: MNHEY, SVGEGT. The CDR3 covers 17 residues. V shed 1 base and J shed 0 bases, with 12 bases lying between them.